This T cell receptor beta chain was recovered during a study of siplizumab effects on memory and regulatory T cells. Details on this clone: Other nucleotide sequences from this sample produce the same CDR3.

There are 15 residues in the CDR3. V lost 6 bases and J lost 0; bases outside the gene matches: 6. Germline V CDR1 and CDR2: KGHSH, LQKENI. Repertoires were generated with immunoSEQ multiplex PCR, while TCRdb's copy carries only in-frame clones and drops some. The top ten clones hold 1% to 1.5% of a sample with about 100,000 clones, 85% to 95% of them seen once. Sequenced material: non-Treg CD4+ T cells sorted from blood. The chain employs TRBV18 and TRBJ2-7, with 9 bases aligning to TRBD1. The source of this sequence is a human donor in good health. CDR3 DNA sequence: TGTGCCAGCTCTCCCGGGACAGGGAGCTCCTACGAGCAGTACTTC. It yields the protein CASSPGTGSSYEQYF.